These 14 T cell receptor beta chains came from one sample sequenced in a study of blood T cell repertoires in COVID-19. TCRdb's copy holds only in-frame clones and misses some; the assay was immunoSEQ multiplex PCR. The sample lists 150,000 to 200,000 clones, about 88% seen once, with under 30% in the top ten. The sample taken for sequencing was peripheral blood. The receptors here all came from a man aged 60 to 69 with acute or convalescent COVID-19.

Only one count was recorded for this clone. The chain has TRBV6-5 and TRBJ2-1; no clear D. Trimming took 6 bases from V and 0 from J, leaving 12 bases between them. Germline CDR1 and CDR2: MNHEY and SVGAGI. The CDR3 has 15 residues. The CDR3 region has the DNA TGTGCCAGCAGCTCCCGACGGAGCTCCTACAATGAGCAGTTCTTC. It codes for CASSSRRSSYNEQFF.

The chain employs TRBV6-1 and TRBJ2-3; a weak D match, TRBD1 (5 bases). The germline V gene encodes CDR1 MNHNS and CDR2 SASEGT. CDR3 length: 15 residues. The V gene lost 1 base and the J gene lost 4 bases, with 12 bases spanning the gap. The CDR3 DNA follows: TGTGCCAGCAGTGAAGAGGCAGGGCCCCCAGATACGCAGTATTTT. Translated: CASSEEAGPPDTQYF.

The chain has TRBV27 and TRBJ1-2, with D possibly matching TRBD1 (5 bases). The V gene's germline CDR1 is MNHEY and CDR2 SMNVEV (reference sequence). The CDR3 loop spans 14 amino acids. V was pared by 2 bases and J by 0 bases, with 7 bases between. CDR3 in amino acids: CASSLRQTNYGYTF. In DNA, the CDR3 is TGTGCCAGCAGTTTACGACAGACTAACTATGGCTACACCTTC.

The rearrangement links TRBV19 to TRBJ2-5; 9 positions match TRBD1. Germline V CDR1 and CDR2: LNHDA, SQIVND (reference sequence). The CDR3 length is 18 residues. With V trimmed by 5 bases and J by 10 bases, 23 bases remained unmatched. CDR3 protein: CASSPRTGDGSSKLDQYF. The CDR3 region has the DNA TGTGCCAGTAGTCCCAGGACAGGGGACGGCTCCTCAAAGTTGGACCAGTACTTC.

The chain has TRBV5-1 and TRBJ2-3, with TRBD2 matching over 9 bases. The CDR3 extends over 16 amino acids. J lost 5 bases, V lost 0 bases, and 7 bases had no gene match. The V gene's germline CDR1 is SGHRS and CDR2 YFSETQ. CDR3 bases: TGCGCCAGCAGCTTGGCCGCTAGCGGGAAGGGAGATACGCAGTATTTT. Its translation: CASSLAASGKGDTQYF.

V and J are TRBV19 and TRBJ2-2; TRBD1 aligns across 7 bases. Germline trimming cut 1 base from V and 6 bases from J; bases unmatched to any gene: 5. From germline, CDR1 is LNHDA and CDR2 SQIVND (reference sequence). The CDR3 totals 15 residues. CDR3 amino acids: CASSIADRLAGELFF. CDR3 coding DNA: TGTGCCAGTAGTATAGCGGACAGGCTCGCCGGGGAGCTGTTTTTT.

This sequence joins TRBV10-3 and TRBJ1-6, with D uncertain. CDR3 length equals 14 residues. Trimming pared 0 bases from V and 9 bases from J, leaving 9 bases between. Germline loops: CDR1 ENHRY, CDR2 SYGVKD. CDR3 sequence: CAISESGSGSPLHF. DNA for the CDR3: TGTGCCATCAGTGAGTCCGGTTCTGGTTCACCCCTCCACTTT.

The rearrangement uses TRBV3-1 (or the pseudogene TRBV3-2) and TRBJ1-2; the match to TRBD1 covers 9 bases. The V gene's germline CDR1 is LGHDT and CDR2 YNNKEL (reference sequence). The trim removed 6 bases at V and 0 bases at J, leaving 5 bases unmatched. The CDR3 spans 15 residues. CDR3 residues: CASSPYRGPNYGYTF. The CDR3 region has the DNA TGTGCCAGCAGTCCTTACAGGGGGCCTAACTATGGCTACACCTTC.

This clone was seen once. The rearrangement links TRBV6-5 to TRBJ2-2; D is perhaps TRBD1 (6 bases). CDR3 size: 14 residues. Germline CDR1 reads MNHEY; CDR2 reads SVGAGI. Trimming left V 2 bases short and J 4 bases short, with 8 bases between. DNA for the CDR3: TGTGCCAGCAGTTACGCAGGGGTCACCGGGGAGCTGTTTTTT. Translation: CASSYAGVTGELFF.

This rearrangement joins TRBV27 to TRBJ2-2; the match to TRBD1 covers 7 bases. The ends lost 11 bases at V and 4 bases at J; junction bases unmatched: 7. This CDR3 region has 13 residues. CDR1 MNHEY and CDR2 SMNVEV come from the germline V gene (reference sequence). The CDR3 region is CASWTGRTGELFF. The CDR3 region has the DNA TGTGCCTCTTGGACAGGACGCACCGGGGAGCTGTTTTTT.

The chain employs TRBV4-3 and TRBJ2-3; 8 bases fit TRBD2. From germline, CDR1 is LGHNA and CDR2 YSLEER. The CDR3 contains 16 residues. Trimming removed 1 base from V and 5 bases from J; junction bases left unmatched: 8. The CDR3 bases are TGCGCCAGCAGCCAAGGCCCAGCGGGAGAGGTAGATACGCAGTATTTT. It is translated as CASSQGPAGEVDTQYF.

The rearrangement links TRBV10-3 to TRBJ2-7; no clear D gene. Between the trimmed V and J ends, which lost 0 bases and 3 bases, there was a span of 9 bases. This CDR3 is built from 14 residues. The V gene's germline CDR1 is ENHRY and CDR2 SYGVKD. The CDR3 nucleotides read TGTGCCATCAGTGAGTCCGGAGCGAACTACGAGCAGTACGTC. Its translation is CAISESGANYEQYV.

The CDR3 sequence: CASSLGVAGRADTQYF. CDR3 sequence (DNA): TGTGCCAGCAGCTTAGGGGTAGCGGGAAGGGCAGATACGCAGTATTTT. The chain recombines TRBV11-3 with TRBJ2-3, with 8 nucleotides matching TRBD2. CDR1 SGHNT and CDR2 YENEEA come from the germline V gene. This CDR3 spans 16 amino acids. Trimming cost V 1 base and J 4 bases; bases outside gene matches: 7. The whole variable domain, remainder taken from reference TRBV11-3 and TRBJ2-3, is EAGVVQSPRYKIIEKKQPVAFWCNPISGHNTLYWYLQNLGQGPELLIRYENEEAVDDSQLPKDRFSAERLKGVDSTLKIQPAELGDSAVYLCASSLGVAGRADTQYFGPGTRLTVL.

The CDR3 sequence: CATGGQGMSTEAFF. For the CDR3, the DNA is TGTGCCACGGGGGGACAGGGGATGAGCACTGAAGCTTTCTTT. The V and J genes are TRBV10-3 and TRBJ1-1, with 10 bases identical to TRBD1. J lost 4 bases, V lost 10 bases, and 9 bases had no gene match. The CDR3 runs 14 residues. Germline values: CDR1 ENHRY, CDR2 SYGVKD.